This T cell receptor (beta chain) was found in a study of cytomegalovirus exposure and HLA in healthy donors. Trimming stripped 4 bases from V and 0 bases from J, with 10 bases between. CDR3 length: 15 residues. The germline V gene encodes CDR1 SNHLY and CDR2 FYNNEI. Primers included in the PCR were 60 Vbeta and 13 Jbeta primers. Produced via immunoSEQ multiplex PCR; TCRdb's table is partial and in-frame only. The sample shows approximately 79,000 clones, roughly 79% of them seen only once. The sequence was obtained from a man aged 40-55 years in good health and CMV-seronegative. Sample: PBMCs. The V gene is TRBV2, the J gene TRBJ2-1; possible D gene TRBD1, 6 bases. CDR3 in amino acids: CASSADRSSYNEQFF. The CDR3 DNA reads as TGTGCCAGCAGTGCGGACAGAAGCTCCTACAATGAGCAGTTCTTC.